This T cell receptor beta chain was found in a study of T cell responses to AZD1222 COVID-19 vaccine (dated by TCRdb to 2020 to 2023). For the wider study: A total of 233 trial participants underwent TCR sequencing, of whom 200 to 220 received two doses of AZD1222 and some 26 received two doses of the MenACWY control vaccine. Enrollment into the trials was organized by age into subgroups of 18-55, 56-69 and 70-plus years, and those subgroups contained roughly 140, 27 and 60 TCR-sequenced participants, respectively. Broad study findings and their caveats: Reportedly, almost half of the unique spike-specific TCRs recognized epitopes lying outside the regions that are mutated in the B.1.351 and B.1.1.7 variants. No day 14 peak-response samples were available, so repertoires were characterized only after the peak T cell response. In the small 56-69-year group, the increase in depth fell short of significance, most likely because of low power. Most participants were white British and females outnumbered males, and the authors suggested that clonal diversity may have been underestimated. The vaccine-associated CD4 TCRs covered the entire spike protein, and the dominant responses fell in regions 160-218 and 743-854. Only six AZD1222 recipients were SARS-CoV-2 seropositive at baseline, limiting conclusions about previously exposed vaccinees. Spike-specific TCR breadth and depth rose significantly after two AZD1222 doses compared with day 0 and with MenACWY recipients.

V lost 3 bases and J lost 4 bases; the stretch between them is 14 bases long. From cysteine to phenylalanine, the CDR3 is 15 amino acids long. Only the CDR3 DNA is retained, 45 bases long and in frame from the first base. CDR1 and CDR2 are read off the germline V gene as SGHDT and YYEEEE. The CDR3 regions of human TCRbeta chains were subjected to immunosequencing. In the original analysis: TCRs in the repertoires were compared against a reference library of SARS-CoV-2-specific TCRs that had been generated with the MIRA antigen-specificity platform. Breadth was defined as the fraction of unique TCRs that were SARS-CoV-2-associated, and depth was defined as the fraction of total T cells that were SARS-CoV-2-associated. Each spike-specific TCR was assigned to its reactive spike region and to a CD4 or CD8 class using the MIRA data. Log10-transformed breadth and depth values were compared by one-way ANOVA with Sidak's multiple comparisons tests. What TCRdb holds here is the immuneACCESS table cut down to in-frame rearrangements. Part of the clones is not present; checked against another copy, under half of the missing clones reflect an unresolved V gene, and the others are unexplained. V and J calls and clone size are those listed in that table; D and trimming were worked out from the DNA. A total of approximately 120,000 clones appear in this sample, approximately 82% of them only once. The leading ten clones occupy around a quarter of the sample.

Sample time point, as interpreted from the label and publication: about 28 days (+/-7) after the second vaccine dose. Because spike-specific TCR depth and breadth did not differ between the two schedules, AZD1222 recipients who got a second dose at roughly 4 weeks were pooled with those who got a second dose at roughly 12 weeks. Vaccinee samples came from UK trials COV001 and COV002, including a single-blind randomized controlled phase 2/3 trial of AZD1222 (ChAdOx1 nCoV-19) in healthy adults. For TCRbeta chain sequencing, PBMC samples from trial participants were taken at day 0 and at day 28 after the second dose. This clone appeared once. Its cognate antigen has yet to be identified. Per-nucleotide qualities are absent, and no much larger clonotype sits a single base away.

The chain is assembled from TRBV5-6 and TRBJ1-5; the D segment could be TRBD1, given 5 matching bases. The TCR was taken from an adult who received the AZD1222 COVID-19 vaccine. The source material was peripheral blood, sampled 28 days after the second AZD1222 dose. At the DNA level, the sequence is TGTGCCAGCAGCTCTGGAGCCAGGGAGAATCAGCCCCAGCATTTT. Translated, this gives CASSSGARENQPQHF. Beyond the CDR3, the reference TRBV5-6 and TRBJ1-5 genes provide the residues; the full variable domain reads: DAGVTQSPTHLIKTRGQQVTLRCSPKSGHDTVSWYQQALGQGPQFIFQYYEEEERQRGNFPDRFSGHQFPNYSSELNVNALLLGDSALYLCASSSGARENQPQHFGDGTRLSIL.